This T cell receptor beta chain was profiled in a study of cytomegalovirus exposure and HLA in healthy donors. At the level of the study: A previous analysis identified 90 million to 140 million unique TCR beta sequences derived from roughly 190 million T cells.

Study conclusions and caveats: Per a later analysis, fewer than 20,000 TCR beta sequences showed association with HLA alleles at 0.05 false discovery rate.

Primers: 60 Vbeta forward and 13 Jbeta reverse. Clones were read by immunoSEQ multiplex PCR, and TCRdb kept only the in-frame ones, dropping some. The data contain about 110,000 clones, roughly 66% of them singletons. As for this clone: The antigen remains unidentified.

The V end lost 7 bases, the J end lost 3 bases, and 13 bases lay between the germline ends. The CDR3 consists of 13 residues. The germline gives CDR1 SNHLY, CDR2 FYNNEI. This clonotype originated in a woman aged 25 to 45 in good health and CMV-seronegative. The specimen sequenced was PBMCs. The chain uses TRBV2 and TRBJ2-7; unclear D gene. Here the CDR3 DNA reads TGTGCCAGCAATGGGCTACCGTACTACGAGCAGTACTTC. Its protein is CASNGLPYYEQYF.